The next 21 T cell receptor beta chains were all read from a single sample in a study of identical twins. One entry per CDR3 protein, called by TCRdb with MiXCR from the 5' RACE reads. This repertoire shows some 260,000 distinct CDR3 sequences, roughly 13% found once; its top ten account for under 9.5%. Sequencing was performed on memory (CD45RO+) T cells sorted from blood. These receptor sequences come from a woman under 30 in good health.

This clonotype was seen at least ten times. The chain employs TRBV6-2 or TRBV6-3 and TRBJ2-7, with D perhaps TRBD2 (5 bases). CDR1 and CDR2 (germline): MNHEY, SVGEGT. CDR3 size: 14 residues. The V and J ends lost 8 bases and 2 bases respectively, with 16 bases between them. In DNA, the CDR3 is TGTGCCAGCCGCCCCCTTGGGAGAACCTACGAGCAGTACTTC. It is translated as CASRPLGRTYEQYF.

The gene calls are TRBV15 and TRBJ2-4; D is unresolved. V lost 0 bases and J 7 bases, leaving 4 bases between the germline ends. Germline assignment: CDR1 LNHNV and CDR2 YYDKDF (reference sequence). The CDR3 extends over 12 amino acids. Here the CDR3 reads CATSRDGNIQYF. The CDR3 DNA follows: TGTGCCACCAGCAGAGATGGCAACATTCAGTACTTC.

This chain connects TRBV2 to TRBJ2-5, with D unclear. There are 13 residues in the CDR3. V was shortened by 5 bases and J by 2 bases, with 9 bases between the two germline ends. Germline loops: CDR1 SNHLY, CDR2 FYNNEI. The CDR3 is CASSPRFQETQYF. The CDR3 DNA sequence: TGTGCCAGCAGTCCCCGGTTTCAAGAGACCCAGTACTTC.

This clonotype was recorded a few times. The chain carries TRBV12-3 or TRBV12-4 and TRBJ1-3; D is perhaps TRBD1 (5 bases). V was shortened by 5 bases and J by 2 bases, with 10 bases between the two germline ends. The CDR3 totals 14 residues. The CDR3 bases are TGTGCCAGCAGTCCGGACATCGCTGGAAACACCATATATTTT. Protein: CASSPDIAGNTIYF.

The gene calls are TRBV4-1 and TRBJ2-5; 7 bases are a match to TRBD2. The CDR3 extends over 15 amino acids. The germline V gene has CDR1 MGHRA and CDR2 YSYEKL. The ends lost 2 bases at V and 1 base at J; junction bases unmatched: 4. As DNA, the CDR3 is TGCGCCAGCAGCCAATGGCTAGCGGCCCAAGAGACCCAGTACTTC. As protein: CASSQWLAAQETQYF.

The chain couples TRBV7-2 to TRBJ1-1; D ambiguous. Germline CDR1 SGHTA, CDR2 FQGNSA. The CDR3 loop spans 13 amino acids. Trimming pared 2 bases from V and 4 bases from J, leaving 8 bases between. The DNA of the CDR3 is TGTGCCAGCAGCTTATGGGTCCCCACTGAAGCTTTCTTT. Protein: CASSLWVPTEAFF.

The rearrangement joins TRBV29-1 to TRBJ1-1; D is unresolved. V gave up 4 bases and J gave up 1 base, with 13 bases separating them. Germline V gene data show CDR1 as SQVTM and CDR2 as ANQGSEA. CDR3 length equals 14 residues. This CDR3 reads CSVGRREGNTEAFF. The CDR3 nucleotides read TGCAGCGTTGGTAGGAGGGAGGGGAACACTGAAGCTTTCTTT.

This clonotype was found many times. CDR3 DNA sequence: TGTGCCAGCAGCTCCGGGCGGGTCGTCTCTAACTATGGCTACACCTTC. Translating gives CASSSGRVVSNYGYTF. The chain recombines TRBV7-2 with TRBJ1-2; no definite D call. The CDR3 totals 16 residues. Trimming pared 4 bases from V and 0 bases from J, leaving 15 bases between. Germline CDR1 is SGHTA and CDR2 is FQGNSA.

This clonotype was seen a few times. This chain joins TRBV11-3 and TRBJ1-1; no firm D call. Germline CDR1 is SGHNT and CDR2 is YENEEA. The V end lost 0 bases, the J end lost 6 bases, and 5 bases lay between the germline ends. The CDR3 loop spans 12 amino acids. The CDR3 nucleotides read TGTGCCAGCAGCTTAGAAGCTTCTGAAGCTTTCTTT. Translating it yields CASSLEASEAFF.

There are a few counts of this clonotype. The rearrangement uses TRBV7-2 and TRBJ2-5; D possibly corresponds to TRBD2 (6 bases). V dropped 1 base and J dropped 11 bases, with 20 bases sitting between them. This CDR3 comprises 15 residues. Germline V gene sequence: CDR1 SGHTA, CDR2 FQGNSA. The CDR3 bases are TGTGCCAGCAGCTTAGGTCTCCAGCGGGCCGGCCCTCAGTACTTC. Its translation is CASSLGLQRAGPQYF. The whole variable domain, remainder taken from reference TRBV7-2 and TRBJ2-5, is GAGVSQSPSNKVTEKGKDVELRCDPISGHTALYWYRQSLGQGLEFLIYFQGNSAPDKSGLPSDRFSAERTGGSVSTLTIQRTQQEDSAVYLCASSLGLQRAGPQYFGPGTRLLVL.

The rearrangement joins TRBV20-1 to TRBJ1-2; a weak D match, TRBD1 (5 bases). The V end lost 4 bases, the J end lost 4 bases, and 22 bases lay between the germline ends. Germline V gives CDR1 DFQATT, CDR2 SNEGSKA (reference sequence). This CDR3 contains 16 residues. CDR3 sequence (DNA): TGCAGTGCTATAGACAAGACGACCGGGGCACCCTATGGCTACACCTTC. This gives the protein CSAIDKTTGAPYGYTF.

The chain joins TRBV3-1 to TRBJ2-7, with 10 bases identical to TRBD1. The CDR3 loop spans 19 amino acids. The germline CDR1 and CDR2 sequences are LGHDT and YNNKEL (reference sequence). V gave up 0 bases and J gave up 2 bases; unmatched junction bases: 13. The CDR3 here is CASSQDGVVGTGETYEQYF. The CDR3 nucleotides are TGTGCCAGCAGCCAAGATGGCGTTGTTGGGACAGGGGAAACCTACGAGCAGTACTTC.

Concerning this clonotype itself: The junction shows a germline mismatch at one end, possibly a read error. The V call is TRBV7-9, the J call TRBJ1-6; D not certain. The CDR3 is 15 residues long. The V gene's germline CDR1 is SEHNR and CDR2 FQNEAQ (reference sequence). CDR3 amino acids: CASSARLGENSPLYF. The CDR3 coding sequence is TGTGCCAGCAGCGCCCGCCTCGGGGAGAATTCACCCCTCTACTTT.

J is TRBJ2-3 and V is TRBV10-1; possibly TRBD2 for D (5 bases). The CDR3 runs 15 residues. Trimming removed 0 bases from V and 4 bases from J, with 11 bases in between. Germline-derived CDR1 and CDR2 are WNHNN and SYGVQD (reference sequence). The chain's CDR3 is CASSESGGSPDTQYF. The CDR3 DNA is TGCGCCAGCAGTGAGTCAGGAGGTTCCCCAGATACGCAGTATTTT.

This clonotype appeared a few times. CDR3: CASGWAGQETQYF. The DNA for the CDR3 is TGTGCCAGCGGCTGGGCCGGCCAAGAGACCCAGTACTTC. The chain has TRBV7-9 and TRBJ2-5; no reliable D call. V gave up 8 bases and J gave up 1 base, with 11 bases separating them. The CDR3 has 13 residues. Germline V lookup: CDR1 SEHNR, CDR2 FQNEAQ (reference sequence).

This clonotype was seen more than once but under ten times. The CDR3 reads CSANGQGRYTEAFF. For the CDR3, the DNA is TGCAGTGCTAATGGGCAGGGTAGGTACACTGAAGCTTTCTTT. V gene TRBV20-1 combines with J gene TRBJ1-1; maybe TRBD1 (5 bases). Trimming took 4 bases from V and 3 from J, leaving 15 bases between them. This CDR3 comprises 14 residues. CDR1 DFQATT and CDR2 SNEGSKA come from the germline V gene (reference sequence).

The rearrangement joins TRBV7-9 to TRBJ2-1, with D perhaps TRBD1 (6 bases). V lost 3 bases to trimming and J lost 1 base, with 16 bases between them. The CDR3 is 17 residues long. Germline values: CDR1 SEHNR, CDR2 FQNEAQ (reference sequence). The CDR3 loop is CASSLGHGLGSYNEQFF. As DNA, the CDR3 is TGTGCCAGCAGCTTGGGACACGGGTTAGGGTCCTACAATGAGCAGTTCTTC.

V is TRBV7-9 and J is TRBJ2-7; D possibly corresponds to TRBD2 (6 bases). CDR1 SEHNR and CDR2 FQNEAQ come from the germline V gene (reference sequence). Trimming removed 5 bases at V and 2 bases at J, with 13 bases between. The CDR3 is 14 residues long. As DNA, the CDR3 is TGTGCCAGCAGCCCGGGGGATAACGCCTACGAGCAGTACTTC. Protein sequence: CASSPGDNAYEQYF.

This clonotype was seen ten or more times. This chain joins TRBV5-1 and TRBJ2-5, with D tentatively TRBD1 (6 bases). Trimming removed 2 bases at V and 2 bases at J, with 10 bases between. Germline V gene sequence: CDR1 SGHRS, CDR2 YFSETQ. The CDR3 length is 14 residues. The CDR3 nucleotides read TGCGCCAGCAGCTTTTTCGGGACACAAGAGACCCAGTACTTC. It translates to CASSFFGTQETQYF.

This clonotype was detected only a few times. The V gene is TRBV18, the J gene TRBJ1-1, with TRBD1 identical over 8 bases. The trim removed 4 bases at V and 0 bases at J, leaving 10 bases unmatched. CDR3 length: 17 residues. Germline-derived CDR1 and CDR2 are KGHSH and LQKENI. The CDR3 is CASSRGTGRSMNTEAFF. The CDR3 region has the DNA TGTGCCAGCTCACGTGGGACAGGAAGGTCCATGAACACTGAAGCTTTCTTT.

The J gene is TRBJ1-3, the V gene TRBV12-3 or TRBV12-4, with D perhaps TRBD1 (5 bases). The V end was cut by 5 bases, the J end by 4 bases, with 15 bases between. This CDR3 has 15 amino acids. CDR3 DNA sequence: TGTGCCAGCAGTGGGGGGACCTCGAGAGGAAACACCATATATTTT. The encoded protein is CASSGGTSRGNTIYF.